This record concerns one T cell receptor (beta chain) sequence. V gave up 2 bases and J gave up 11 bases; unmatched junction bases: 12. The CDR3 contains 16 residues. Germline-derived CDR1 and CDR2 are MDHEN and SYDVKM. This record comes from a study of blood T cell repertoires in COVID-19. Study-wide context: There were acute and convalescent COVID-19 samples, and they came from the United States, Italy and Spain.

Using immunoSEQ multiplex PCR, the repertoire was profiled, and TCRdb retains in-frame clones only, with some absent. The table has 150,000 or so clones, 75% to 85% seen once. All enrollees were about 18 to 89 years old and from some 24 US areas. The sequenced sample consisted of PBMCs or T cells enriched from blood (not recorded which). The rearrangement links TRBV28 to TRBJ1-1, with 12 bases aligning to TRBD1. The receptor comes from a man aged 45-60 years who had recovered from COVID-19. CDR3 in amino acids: CASSLRGQGALNSAFF. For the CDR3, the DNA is TGTGCCAGCAGTTTACGGGGACAGGGGGCGCTTAATTCGGCTTTCTTT.